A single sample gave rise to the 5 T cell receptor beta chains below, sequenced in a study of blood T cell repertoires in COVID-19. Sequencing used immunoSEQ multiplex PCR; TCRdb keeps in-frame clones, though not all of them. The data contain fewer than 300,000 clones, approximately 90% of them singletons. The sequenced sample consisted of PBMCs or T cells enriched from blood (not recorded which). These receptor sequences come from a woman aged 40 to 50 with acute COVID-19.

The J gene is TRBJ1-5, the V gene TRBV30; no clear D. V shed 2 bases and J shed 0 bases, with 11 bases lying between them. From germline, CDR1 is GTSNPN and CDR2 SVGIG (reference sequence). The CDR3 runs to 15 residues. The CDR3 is CAWSPSLYSNQPQHF. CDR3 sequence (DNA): TGTGCCTGGAGTCCCTCCCTGTATAGCAATCAGCCCCAGCATTTT.

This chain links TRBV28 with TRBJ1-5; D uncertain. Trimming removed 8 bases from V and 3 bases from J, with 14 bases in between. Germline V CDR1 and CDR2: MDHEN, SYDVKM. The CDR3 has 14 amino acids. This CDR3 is CASAPPGYNQPQHF. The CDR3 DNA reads TGTGCCAGCGCCCCTCCGGGGTACAATCAGCCCCAGCATTTT.

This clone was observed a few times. The CDR3 sequence is CASSLGRVIPTGYTF. DNA of the CDR3: TGTGCCAGCAGCTTAGGCAGGGTCATTCCTACCGGCTACACCTTC. V gene TRBV13 combines with J gene TRBJ1-2; a possible D gene is TRBD1 (5 bases). This CDR3 comprises 15 residues. Germline V gene sequence: CDR1 PRHDT, CDR2 FYEKMQ (reference sequence). V was cut by 0 bases and J by 8 bases, with 16 bases left in between.

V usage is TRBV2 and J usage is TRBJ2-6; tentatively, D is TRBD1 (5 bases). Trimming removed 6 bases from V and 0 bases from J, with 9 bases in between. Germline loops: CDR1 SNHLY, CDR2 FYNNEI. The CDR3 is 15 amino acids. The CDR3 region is CASSQGSSGANVLTF. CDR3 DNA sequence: TGTGCCAGCAGCCAGGGTTCCTCTGGGGCCAACGTCCTGACTTTC.

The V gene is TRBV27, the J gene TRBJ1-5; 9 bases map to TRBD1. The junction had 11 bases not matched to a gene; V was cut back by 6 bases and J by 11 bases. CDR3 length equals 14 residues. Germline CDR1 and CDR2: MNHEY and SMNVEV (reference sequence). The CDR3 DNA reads TGTGCCAGCAGGGGACAGGGTGTAGAATCGTCCCAGCATTTT. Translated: CASRGQGVESSQHF.